This T cell receptor (beta chain) was captured in a study of blood T cell repertoires in COVID-19. In the study overall: Nucleic acid was either cDNA or gDNA, and it came from T cells, B-cell-depleted T cells, or PBMCs.

Under the authors' procedure: Quantification of nucleated cells was approximated via reference gene primer amplification. Some clones are missing from TCRdb's copy, which holds only in-frame ones; the method was immunoSEQ multiplex PCR. D and trimming come from the DNA, and the V and J calls and clone size come from that table. The table includes under 300,000 clones, more than 75% detected once. Trimming cost V 2 bases and J 7 bases; bases outside gene matches: 9. This CDR3 spans 15 amino acids. Germline CDR1 LGHDT, CDR2 YNNKEL (reference sequence). Living in roughly 23 US areas, the participants were between about 18 and 90 years of age.

The rearrangement uses TRBV3-1 (or the pseudogene TRBV3-2) and TRBJ2-7; 9 nucleotides align to TRBD2. This clonotype was obtained from a young man who had recovered from COVID-19. The sample consisted of PBMCs or T cells enriched from blood (not recorded which). Here the CDR3 DNA reads TGTGCCAGCAGCCAATTAGCGGGAGTCGGGTGGGAGCAGTACTTC. Its protein product is CASSQLAGVGWEQYF.